These 6 T cell receptor beta chains came from one sample sequenced in a study of cytomegalovirus exposure and HLA in healthy donors. It was with 60 Vbeta and 13 Jbeta primers that the PCR ran. Clones were sequenced by immunoSEQ multiplex PCR, and TCRdb holds only the in-frame ones, with some missing. Of about 70,000 clones listed, 62% are singletons. The sequenced sample consisted of PBMCs. These receptors were taken from a man in his thirties or forties in good health and CMV-seronegative.

The rearrangement uses TRBV6-5 and TRBJ1-2; D might be TRBD1 (6 bases). Germline values: CDR1 MNHEY, CDR2 SVGAGI. The CDR3 runs 14 residues. V gave up 0 bases and J gave up 4 bases, with 9 bases separating them. CDR3 loop: CASSYSTGTYGYTF. The CDR3 DNA is TGTGCCAGCAGTTACTCTACAGGGACCTATGGCTACACCTTC.

The V and J genes are TRBV11-2 and TRBJ2-5; D possibly corresponds to TRBD2 (5 bases). Between the trimmed V and J ends, which lost 5 bases and 5 bases, there was a span of 15 bases. Looked up from germline, CDR1 is SGHAT and CDR2 is FQNNGV. The CDR3 consists of 14 residues. CDR3: CASSPAASWETQYF. The CDR3 bases are TGTGCCAGCAGCCCCGCGGCTAGCTGGGAGACCCAGTACTTC.

J is TRBJ2-3 and V is TRBV5-1, with 8 bases fitting TRBD1. The CDR3 contains 14 residues. After removal of 3 bases from V and 5 bases from J, the junction contained 5 bases not matched to a gene. Looked up from germline, CDR1 is SGHRS and CDR2 is YFSETQ. The CDR3 DNA reads TGCGCCAGCAGCTCCGGACAGGGAATAGATACGCAGTATTTT. Amino acid sequence: CASSSGQGIDTQYF.

V and J are TRBV6-5 and TRBJ2-7, with TRBD2 matching over 9 bases. V dropped 6 bases and J dropped 2; count of bases not matched to a gene: 2. The CDR3 sequence is 13 residues long. Germline-derived CDR1 and CDR2 are MNHEY and SVGAGI. In DNA form, the CDR3 reads TGTGCCAGCAGGCCTAGCGGGGCCTACGAGCAGTACTTC. Its translation: CASRPSGAYEQYF.

The V gene is TRBV9, the J gene TRBJ1-4; D perhaps matches TRBD1 (5 bases). The CDR3 spans 14 residues. V lost 3 bases and J 6 bases, leaving 12 bases between the germline ends. Germline V gene lookup returns CDR1 SGDLS and CDR2 YYNGEE. CDR3 sequence reads: CASSGGGIYEKLFF. The CDR3, as DNA: TGTGCCAGCAGCGGGGGGGGTATCTATGAAAAACTGTTTTTT.

This clone appeared a single time. The genes are TRBV7-9 and TRBJ2-7; TRBD2 matches 10 bases. Germline values: CDR1 SEHNR, CDR2 FQNEAQ (reference sequence). V lost 2 bases to trimming and J lost 3 bases; unmatched junction nucleotides: 7. The CDR3 has 16 residues. CDR3 nucleotides: TGTGCCAGCAGCTTACAGAGGACTAGCGGAGGCTACGAGCAGTACTTC. This codes for CASSLQRTSGGYEQYF.